This T cell receptor beta chain was retrieved from a study of regulatory T cells in long-lasting Graves disease. Turning to the study itself: Antithyroid drug use was under 3 months in newly diagnosed Graves' patients. Findings and caveats of the study: Fewer public clonotypes were shared by new patients (approximately 1,000) than by persistent patients (about 3,000). Persistent disease exhibited a predilection for TRBV28, TRBJ1-2 and TRBJ2-5.

Time point reported: newly diagnosed GD, antithyroid drugs for less than 3 months. TCR sequences were obtained from RNA taken from PBMCs. The sample holds a few counts of this clonotype. Its specificity is unknown. CDR3 length: 12 residues. Trimming took 5 bases from V and 6 from J, leaving 8 bases between them. The germline V gene has CDR1 MDHEN and CDR2 SYDVKM. Construction of TCR beta libraries relied on iRepertoire HTBI primers and on Arm-PCR targeting CDR3 regions. TCRdb recomputed calls from the multiplex PCR reads with MiXCR, one row per CDR3 protein. This repertoire shows roughly 400,000 distinct CDR3 sequences, about 15% found once; its top ten account for under 9%. The same data also contributed to another study, on T cells in Graves' hyperthyroidism and ophthalmopathy. That work contributes: For Graves' hyperthyroidism to be stable, ophthalmopathy could not progress within 18 months.

This clonotype was sampled from a woman in her thirties or forties with Graves disease. The rearrangement joins TRBV28 to TRBJ2-1; D gene unclear. The starting material was peripheral blood mononuclear cells (PBMCs), obtained at new diagnosis, from a patient treated with antithyroid drugs. The CDR3 loop is CASSPLRNEQFF. DNA for the CDR3: TGTGCCAGCAGTCCCTTGCGCAATGAGCAGTTCTTC.